These T cell receptor beta chains were read from a single sample in a study of blood T cells in healthy people across ages. TCRdb re-called the 5' RACE reads with MiXCR, one entry per CDR3 protein. This sample has approximately 880,000 distinct CDR3 sequences, with around 49% found just once. The sequencing input was blood. The receptors shown here come from a man younger than 40 in good health. Both conserved end residues are part of each CDR3. The size field is filled for only some rows; it gives once, few, many or a size class.

clone_size j_call v_call cdr3_aa
- TRBJ2-1 TRBV5-1 CASAPSGQGGNEQFF
- TRBJ1-5 TRBV27 CASSLTGNSNQPQHF
few TRBJ2-3 TRBV24-1 CATSDSRTDTQYF
once TRBJ1-4 TRBV25-1 CASGQAWAEKLFF
- TRBJ2-1 TRBV4-1 CASSQGQGTSNEQFF
few TRBJ1-5 TRBV11-2 CASSPGTGIGQPQHF
- TRBJ2-7 TRBV2 CASSDPRTRRTQYF
few TRBJ2-3 TRBV29-1 CSAVSLAGNTDTQYF
many TRBJ1-1 TRBV6-1 CASRAQQITEAFF
- TRBJ2-1 TRBV11-2 CASSFPRTVYNEQFF
- TRBJ2-1 TRBV4-2 CASSLDITSYNEQFF
- TRBJ2-2 TRBV2 CASNWDRGSAGELFF
- TRBJ1-1 TRBV4-1 CASSQGDGHAEAFF
few TRBJ2-3 TRBV7-9 CASSPAGADTQYF
- TRBJ1-2 TRBV20-1 CSAMVGGYGYTF
- TRBJ2-7 TRBV14 CASSPSRWTASYEQYF
many TRBJ2-3 TRBV29-1 CSAKAGESTDTQYF
- TRBJ2-7 TRBV5-1 CASSPETLTRPQGQYF
- TRBJ1-5 TRBV12-3/TRBV12-4 CASSVAGNNQPQHF
- TRBJ2-3 TRBV3-1 CASSQARPRTADTQYF
many TRBJ2-1 TRBV6-2/TRBV6-3 CASNRQVYNEQFF
- TRBJ1-4 TRBV7-6 CASSNTGGFPDNEKLFF
- TRBJ1-2 TRBV9 CASSPRQGVYGYTF
few TRBJ2-3 TRBV5-1 CASSLEGLAGADTQYF
once TRBJ2-3 TRBV7-2 CASSLEGGRIDTQYF
- TRBJ2-3 TRBV28 CASSEGQLNTQYF
- TRBJ2-2 TRBV7-2 CASSSRIESTGELFF
many TRBJ2-3 TRBV7-2 CASSLVRSDTQYF
once TRBJ1-5 TRBV6-1 CASSWTGRLNQPQHF
- TRBJ1-1 TRBV4-2 CASSHEAETAEAFF
- TRBJ1-6 TRBV7-2 CASSSLEGLGSNSPLHF
many TRBJ2-5 TRBV12-3/TRBV12-4 CASSFGGGQETQYF
- TRBJ2-7 TRBV4-3 CASSRGPGLGAYEQYF
- TRBJ2-7 TRBV20-1 CSARDPQWGEQYEQYF
- TRBJ2-1 TRBV24-1 CATSDLGGTDTNEQFF
- - TRBV12-3/TRBV12-4 CASGNPKAGGRYNEQYF
- TRBJ2-1 TRBV3-1 CASSQEAGAVNEQFF
- TRBJ2-7 TRBV20-1 CSASGGALEQYF
- TRBJ1-5 TRBV5-6 CASSLAGGAGNQPQHF
- TRBJ2-1 TRBV6-2/TRBV6-3 CASAQDNEQFF
- TRBJ2-1 TRBV11-2 CAPGWTTPRNEQFF
- TRBJ2-1 TRBV30 CVWSQGATYNEQFF
few TRBJ2-3 TRBV6-1 CASRDRGREGTDTQYF
- TRBJ1-1 TRBV27 CASSLAVQGNTEAFF
- TRBJ2-1 TRBV7-9 CASSPRWGSGGRTTNEQFF
- TRBJ2-5 TRBV21-1 CASSKTRRCLYQETQYF
few TRBJ1-6 TRBV9 CASSVDPGIHNSPLHF
- TRBJ2-1 TRBV24-1 CATSEPAINEQFF
- TRBJ1-2 TRBV6-5 CASSSETARLNTF
- - TRBV10-3 CAISESQGGETQYF